This paragraph reports one T cell receptor beta chain. The data originate from a study of quantifying T cell responses using KT2 cells. Overall study context: RNA was reverse transcribed with TCR alpha and beta constant-region primers. The T4 ligation step was estimated to exceed 10% efficiency under optimum conditions.

This CDR3 is built from 14 residues. The J segment lost 5 bases and the V segment lost 4 bases, leaving 8 bases of the junction unmatched. CDR1 and CDR2 (germline): KGHSH, LQKENI. A single-stranded UMI oligo with SP2 sequence was ligated to cDNA 3' ends. The first PCR ran 4 to 5 cycles with an equimolar RC1.1 and RC1.2 beta primer mix. TCRdb re-derived calls from the UMI-ligation and nested PCR reads in MiXCR, one entry per CDR3 protein. The sample holds 60,000 or so distinct CDR3 sequences; approximately 13% are singletons and the top ten take about 9.5%. Unfractionated PBMC were spiked with known numbers of KT2 clone cells.

The chain has TRBV18 and TRBJ2-7; 7 nucleotides match TRBD1. The TCR comes from a human donor. Material: PBMCs spiked with cells of the T cell clone KT2. The chain's CDR3 is CASSRNRGADEQYF. CDR3 DNA sequence: TGTGCCAGCTCACGAAACAGGGGTGCAGACGAGCAGTACTTC.